The subject of this entry is one TCR beta chain. The sample belongs to a study of blood T cell repertoires in COVID-19. Germline values: CDR1 SGHNT, CDR2 YYREEE (reference sequence). The CDR3 is 15 amino acids. Trimming left V 4 bases short and J 5 bases short, with 16 bases between. Per the authors' pipeline: Reference gene primer amplification gave estimated nucleated cell counts. Data came from immunoSEQ multiplex PCR; TCRdb stores just in-frame clones and leaves some out. V and J calls and clone size are given by that table; D and trimming were obtained from the DNA. Among around 340,000 clones listed, around 82% were seen once.

The chain uses TRBV5-4 and TRBJ2-1; no reliable D call. Sequencing used peripheral blood. The TCR sequence derives from a man aged 30 to 39 with active or convalescent COVID-19. The CDR3 loop reads CASSLHRERDNEQFF. The CDR3 DNA follows: TGTGCCAGCAGCCTGCATCGAGAACGCGACAATGAGCAGTTCTTC.